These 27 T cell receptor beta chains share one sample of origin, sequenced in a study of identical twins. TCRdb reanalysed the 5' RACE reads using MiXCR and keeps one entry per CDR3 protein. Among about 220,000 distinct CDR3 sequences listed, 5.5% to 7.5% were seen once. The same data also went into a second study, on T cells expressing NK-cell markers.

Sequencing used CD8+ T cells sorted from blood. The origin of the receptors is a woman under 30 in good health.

The CDR3, as DNA: TGCAGTGCTAGAGATCCACGCTCGGTTCGAGATGCGGGTTATGGCTACACCTTC. It specifies CSARDPRSVRDAGYGYTF. The chain has TRBV20-1 and TRBJ1-2; the D is unclear. Trimming shortened V by 0 bases and J by 5 bases, and 25 bases separated the two germline ends. Germline CDR1 reads DFQATT; CDR2 reads SNEGSKA (reference sequence). The CDR3 totals 18 residues.

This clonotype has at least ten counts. CDR3 in DNA: TGTGCCAGCACCCTGAGGCGGCCACCTTTCTACGAGCAGTACTTC. Protein sequence: CASTLRRPPFYEQYF. This chain uses TRBV12-3 or TRBV12-4 with TRBJ2-7; D is undetermined. Trimming removed 7 bases from V and 3 bases from J, with 19 bases in between. The CDR3 length is 15 residues.

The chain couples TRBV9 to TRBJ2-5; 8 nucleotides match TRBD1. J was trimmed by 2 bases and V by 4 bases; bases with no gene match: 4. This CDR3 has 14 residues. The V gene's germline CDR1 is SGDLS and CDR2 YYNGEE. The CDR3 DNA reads TGTGCCAGCAGCCCCCAGGGGGCTCAAGAGACCCAGTACTTC. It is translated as CASSPQGAQETQYF.

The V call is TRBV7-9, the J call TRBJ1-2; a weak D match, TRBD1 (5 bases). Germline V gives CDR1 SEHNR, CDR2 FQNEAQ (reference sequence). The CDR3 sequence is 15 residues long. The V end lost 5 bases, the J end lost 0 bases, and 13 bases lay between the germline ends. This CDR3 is CASSTGRKANYGYTF. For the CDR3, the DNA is TGTGCCAGCAGCACAGGACGGAAAGCTAACTATGGCTACACCTTC.

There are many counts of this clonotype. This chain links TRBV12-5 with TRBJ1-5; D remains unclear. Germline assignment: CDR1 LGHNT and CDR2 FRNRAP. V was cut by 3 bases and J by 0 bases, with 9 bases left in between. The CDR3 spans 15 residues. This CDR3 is CASGFSDPSNQPQHF. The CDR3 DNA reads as TGTGCTAGTGGTTTCTCCGATCCTAGCAATCAGCCCCAGCATTTT. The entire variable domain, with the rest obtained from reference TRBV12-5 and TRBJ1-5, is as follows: DARVTQTPRHKVTEMGQEVTMRCQPILGHNTVFWYRQTMMQGLELLAYFRNRAPLDDSGMPKDRFSAEMPDATLATLKIQPSEPRDSAVYFCASGFSDPSNQPQHFGDGTRLSIL.

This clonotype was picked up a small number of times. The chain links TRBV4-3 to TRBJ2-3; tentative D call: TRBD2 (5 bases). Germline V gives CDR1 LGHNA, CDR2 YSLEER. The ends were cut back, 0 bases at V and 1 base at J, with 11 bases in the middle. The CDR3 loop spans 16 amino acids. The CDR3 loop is CASSQEVSGGTDTQYF. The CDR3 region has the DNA TGCGCCAGCAGCCAAGAGGTCAGCGGTGGCACAGATACGCAGTATTTT.

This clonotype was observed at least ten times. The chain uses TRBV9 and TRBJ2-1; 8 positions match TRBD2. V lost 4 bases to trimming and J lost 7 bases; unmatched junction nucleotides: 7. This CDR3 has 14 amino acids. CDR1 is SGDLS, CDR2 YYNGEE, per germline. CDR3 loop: CASSPGGARNEQFF. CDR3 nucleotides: TGTGCCAGCAGCCCCGGGGGGGCGCGGAATGAGCAGTTCTTC.

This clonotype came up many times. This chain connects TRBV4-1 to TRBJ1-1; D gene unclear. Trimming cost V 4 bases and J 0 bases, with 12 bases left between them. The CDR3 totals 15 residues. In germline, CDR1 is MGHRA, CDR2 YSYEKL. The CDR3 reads CASSRPGGLNTEAFF. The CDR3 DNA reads TGCGCCAGCAGCCGCCCGGGCGGACTGAACACTGAAGCTTTCTTT.

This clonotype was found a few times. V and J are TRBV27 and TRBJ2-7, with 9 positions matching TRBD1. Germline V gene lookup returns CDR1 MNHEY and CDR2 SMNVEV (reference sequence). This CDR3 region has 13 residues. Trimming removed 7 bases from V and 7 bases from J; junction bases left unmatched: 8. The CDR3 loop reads CASTAYRGREQYF. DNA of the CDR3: TGTGCCAGCACCGCTTACAGGGGGCGGGAGCAGTACTTC.

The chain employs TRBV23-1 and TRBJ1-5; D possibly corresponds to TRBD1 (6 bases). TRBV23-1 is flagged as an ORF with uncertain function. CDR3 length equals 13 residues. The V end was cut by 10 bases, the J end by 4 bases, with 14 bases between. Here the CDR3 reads CANPTGDNQPQHF. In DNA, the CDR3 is TGCGCCAACCCGACAGGCGATAATCAGCCCCAGCATTTT.

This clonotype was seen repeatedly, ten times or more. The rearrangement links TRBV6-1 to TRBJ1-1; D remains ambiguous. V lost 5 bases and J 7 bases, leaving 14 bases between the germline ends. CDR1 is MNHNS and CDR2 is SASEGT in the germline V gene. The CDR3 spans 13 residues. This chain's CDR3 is CASSPSVIFEAFF. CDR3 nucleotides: TGTGCCAGCAGTCCAAGCGTCATCTTTGAAGCTTTCTTT.

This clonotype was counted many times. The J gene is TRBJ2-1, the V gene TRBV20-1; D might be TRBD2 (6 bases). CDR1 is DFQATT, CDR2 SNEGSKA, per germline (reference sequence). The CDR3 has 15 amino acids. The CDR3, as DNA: TGCAGCGCCGGTTTCCCCCTAGCGTATTACAATGAGCAGTTCTTC. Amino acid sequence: CSAGFPLAYYNEQFF.

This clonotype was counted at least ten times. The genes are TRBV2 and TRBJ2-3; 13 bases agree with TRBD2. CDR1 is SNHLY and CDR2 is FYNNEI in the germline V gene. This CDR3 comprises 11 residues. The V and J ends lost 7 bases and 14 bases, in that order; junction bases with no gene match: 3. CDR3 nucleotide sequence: TGTGCCAGCATAGGACTAGCGGGAGCGTATTTT. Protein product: CASIGLAGAYF. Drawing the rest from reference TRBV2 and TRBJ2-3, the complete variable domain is EPEVTQTPSHQVTQMGQEVILRCVPISNHLYFYWYRQILGQKVEFLVSFYNNEISEKSEIFDDQFSVERPDGSNFTLKIRSTKLEDSAMYFCASIGLAGAYFGPGTRLTVL.

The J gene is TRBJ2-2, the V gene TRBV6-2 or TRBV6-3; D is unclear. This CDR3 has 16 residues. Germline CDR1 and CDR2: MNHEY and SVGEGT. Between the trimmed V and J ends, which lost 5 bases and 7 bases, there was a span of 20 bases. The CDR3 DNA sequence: TGTGCCAGCAGTCCCCCCAATCCTAACGTAGACGGGGAGCTGTTTTTT. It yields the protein CASSPPNPNVDGELFF.

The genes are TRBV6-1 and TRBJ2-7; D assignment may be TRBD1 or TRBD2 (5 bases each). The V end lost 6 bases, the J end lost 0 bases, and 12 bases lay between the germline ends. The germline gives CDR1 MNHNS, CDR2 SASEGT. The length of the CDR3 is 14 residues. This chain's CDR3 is CASSGAPGSYEQYF. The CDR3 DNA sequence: TGTGCCAGCAGCGGGGCGCCAGGCTCCTACGAGCAGTACTTC.

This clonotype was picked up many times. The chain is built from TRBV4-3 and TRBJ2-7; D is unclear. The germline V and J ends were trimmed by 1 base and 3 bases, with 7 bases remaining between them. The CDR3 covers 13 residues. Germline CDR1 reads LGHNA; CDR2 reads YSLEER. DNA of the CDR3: TGCGCCAGCAGCCAAGGGATGTACTACGAGCAGTACTTC. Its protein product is CASSQGMYYEQYF.

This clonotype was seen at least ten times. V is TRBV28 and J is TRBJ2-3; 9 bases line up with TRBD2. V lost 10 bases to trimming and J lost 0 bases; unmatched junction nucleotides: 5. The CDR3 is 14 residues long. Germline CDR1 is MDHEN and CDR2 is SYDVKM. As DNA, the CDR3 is TGTGCCACCGATGGACTAGCGAGCACAGATACGCAGTATTTT. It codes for CATDGLASTDTQYF.

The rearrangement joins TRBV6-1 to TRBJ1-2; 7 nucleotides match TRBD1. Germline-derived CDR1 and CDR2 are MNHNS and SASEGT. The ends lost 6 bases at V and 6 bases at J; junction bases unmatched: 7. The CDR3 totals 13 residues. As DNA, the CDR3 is TGTGCCAGCAGACCCGGGACAGCGAATGGCTACACCTTC. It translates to CASRPGTANGYTF.

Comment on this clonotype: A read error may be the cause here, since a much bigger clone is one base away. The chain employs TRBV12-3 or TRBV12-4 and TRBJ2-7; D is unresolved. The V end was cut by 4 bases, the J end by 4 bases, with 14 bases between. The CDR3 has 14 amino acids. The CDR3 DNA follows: TGTGCCAGCAGTTCCCGATGGGTGCGGTACGAGCAGTACTTC. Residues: CASSSRWVRYEQYF.

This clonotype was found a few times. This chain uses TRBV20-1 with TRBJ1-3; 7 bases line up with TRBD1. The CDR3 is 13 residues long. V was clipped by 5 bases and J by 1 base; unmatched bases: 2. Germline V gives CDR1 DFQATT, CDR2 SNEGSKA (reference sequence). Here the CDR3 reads CSAEDRSGNTIYF. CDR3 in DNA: TGCAGTGCTGAGGACAGGTCTGGAAACACCATATATTTT.

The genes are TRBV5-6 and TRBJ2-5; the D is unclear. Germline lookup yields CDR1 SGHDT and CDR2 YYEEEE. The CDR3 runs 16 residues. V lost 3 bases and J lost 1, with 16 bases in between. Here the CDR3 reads CASSSVTGRPQETQYF. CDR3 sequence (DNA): TGTGCCAGCAGCTCAGTAACCGGGCGGCCCCAAGAGACCCAGTACTTC.

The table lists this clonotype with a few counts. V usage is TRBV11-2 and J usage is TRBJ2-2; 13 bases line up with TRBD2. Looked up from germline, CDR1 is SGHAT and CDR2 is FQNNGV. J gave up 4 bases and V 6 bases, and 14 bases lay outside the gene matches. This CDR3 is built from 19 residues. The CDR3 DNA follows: TGTGCCAGCAGTTATATTCCGGGACTAGCGGGGCCGGGCACCGGGGAGCTGTTTTTT. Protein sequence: CASSYIPGLAGPGTGELFF.

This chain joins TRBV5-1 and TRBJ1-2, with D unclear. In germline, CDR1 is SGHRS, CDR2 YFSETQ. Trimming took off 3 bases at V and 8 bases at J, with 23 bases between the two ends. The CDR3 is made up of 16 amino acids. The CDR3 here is CASSSYPPAVNKGYTF. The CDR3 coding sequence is TGCGCCAGCAGCTCCTACCCCCCAGCTGTGAACAAGGGCTACACCTTC.

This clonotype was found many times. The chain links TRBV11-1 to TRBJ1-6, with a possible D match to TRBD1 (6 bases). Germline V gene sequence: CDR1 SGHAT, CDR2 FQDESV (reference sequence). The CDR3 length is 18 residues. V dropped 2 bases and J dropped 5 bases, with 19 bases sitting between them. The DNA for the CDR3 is TGTGCCAGCAGCTTATTGGGGGCAAAAACCCCCCATAATTCACCCCTCCACTTT. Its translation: CASSLLGAKTPHNSPLHF.

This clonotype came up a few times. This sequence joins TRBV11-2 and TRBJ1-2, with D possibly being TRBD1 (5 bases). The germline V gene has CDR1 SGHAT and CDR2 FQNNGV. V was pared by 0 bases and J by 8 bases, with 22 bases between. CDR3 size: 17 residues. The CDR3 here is CASSLDWSGDGGEGYTF. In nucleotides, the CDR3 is TGTGCCAGCAGCTTAGATTGGTCCGGGGACGGTGGGGAAGGCTACACCTTC.

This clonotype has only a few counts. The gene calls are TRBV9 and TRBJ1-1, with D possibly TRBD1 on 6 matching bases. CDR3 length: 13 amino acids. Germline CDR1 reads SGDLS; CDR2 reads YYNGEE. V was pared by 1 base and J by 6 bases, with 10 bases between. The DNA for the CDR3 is TGTGCCAGCAGCGTAACAGGGATCTCTGAAGCTTTCTTT. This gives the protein CASSVTGISEAFF.

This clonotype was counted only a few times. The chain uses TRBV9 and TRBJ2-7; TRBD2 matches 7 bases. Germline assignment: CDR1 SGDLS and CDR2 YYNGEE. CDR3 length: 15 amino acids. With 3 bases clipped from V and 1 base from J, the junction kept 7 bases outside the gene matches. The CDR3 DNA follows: TGTGCCAGCAGCGCGGGGGGAGGAACTTCCTACGAGCAGTACTTC. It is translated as CASSAGGGTSYEQYF.